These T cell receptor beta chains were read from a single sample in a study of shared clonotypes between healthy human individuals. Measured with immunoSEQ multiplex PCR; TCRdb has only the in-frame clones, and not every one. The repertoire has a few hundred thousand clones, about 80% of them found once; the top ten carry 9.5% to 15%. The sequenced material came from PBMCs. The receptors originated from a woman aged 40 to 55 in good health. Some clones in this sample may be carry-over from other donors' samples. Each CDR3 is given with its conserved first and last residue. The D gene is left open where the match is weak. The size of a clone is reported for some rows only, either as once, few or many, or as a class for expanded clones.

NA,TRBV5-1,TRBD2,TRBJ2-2,CASTISGVNTGELFF,TGCGCCAGCACCATTAGCGGGGTGAACACCGGGGAGCTGTTTTTT
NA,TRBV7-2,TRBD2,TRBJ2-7,CASSQTSGRATVQYF,TGTGCCAGCAGCCAGACTAGCGGGAGGGCCACGGTGCAGTACTTC
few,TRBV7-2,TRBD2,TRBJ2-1,CASSLAVAGASYNEQFF,TGTGCCAGCAGCTTAGCTGTAGCGGGAGCCTCCTACAATGAGCAGTTCTTC
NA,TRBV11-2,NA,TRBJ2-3,CASSLVRTVSTDTQYF,TGTGCCAGCAGCTTAGTCAGGACAGTAAGCACAGATACGCAGTATTTT
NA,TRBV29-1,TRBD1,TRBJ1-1,CSVGRTGWGNTEAFF,TGCAGCGTTGGGAGGACAGGGTGGGGGAACACTGAAGCTTTCTTT
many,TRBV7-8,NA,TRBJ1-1,CASTAKRVLNTEAFF,TGTGCCAGCACCGCGAAGCGGGTCCTGAACACTGAAGCTTTCTTT
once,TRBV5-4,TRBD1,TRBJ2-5,CASSLEGAETQYF,TGTGCCAGCAGCTTGGAGGGGGCGGAGACCCAGTACTTC
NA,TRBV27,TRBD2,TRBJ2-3,CASRLLAGGTDTQYF,TGTGCCAGCAGACTACTAGCGGGGGGCACAGATACGCAGTATTTT
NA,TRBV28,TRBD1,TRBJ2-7,CASSFRDRNYEQYF,TGTGCCAGCAGTTTCCGGGACAGGAATTACGAGCAGTACTTC
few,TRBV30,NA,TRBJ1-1,CAWSRGNEAFF,TGTGCCTGGAGCCGGGGAAATGAAGCTTTCTTT
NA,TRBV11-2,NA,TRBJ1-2,CASSPFRVGRNGYTF,TGTGCCAGCAGCCCCTTTAGAGTGGGGCGGAATGGCTACACCTTC
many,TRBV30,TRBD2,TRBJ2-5,CAWKTVRLAAKETQYF,TGTGCCTGGAAGACGGTTCGCCTAGCGGCCAAAGAGACCCAGTACTTC
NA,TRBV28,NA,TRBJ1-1,CASSLPFLNTEAFF,TGTGCCAGCAGTTTGCCTTTCCTGAACACTGAAGCTTTCTTT
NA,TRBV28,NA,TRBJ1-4,CASSSRIRGWGGEKLFF,TGTGCCAGCAGTTCCCGGATAAGGGGGTGGGGCGGGGAAAAACTGTTTTTT
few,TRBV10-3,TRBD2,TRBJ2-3,CAIKVAGGADTQYF,TGTGCCATCAAGGTAGCGGGAGGGGCAGATACGCAGTATTTT
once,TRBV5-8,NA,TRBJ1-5,CASSYGTENQPQHF,TGTGCCAGCAGTTACGGGACGGAGAATCAGCCCCAGCATTTT
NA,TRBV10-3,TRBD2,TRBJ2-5,CATHGTSGGRQETQYF,TGTGCCACTCATGGGACTAGCGGCGGGAGGCAAGAGACCCAGTACTTC
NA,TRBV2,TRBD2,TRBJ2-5,CASSRGGFETQYF,TGTGCCAGCAGCCGGGGAGGGTTCGAGACCCAGTACTTC
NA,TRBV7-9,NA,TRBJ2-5,CASSALETQYF,TGTGCCAGCAGCGCTCTAGAGACCCAGTACTTC
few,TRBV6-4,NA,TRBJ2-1,CASSDGRDMNEQFF,TGTGCCAGCAGTGACGGTAGGGATATGAATGAGCAGTTCTTC
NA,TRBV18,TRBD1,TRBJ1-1,CASSPAGQGANTEAFF,TGTGCCAGCTCCCCGGCGGGGCAGGGGGCGAACACTGAAGCTTTCTTT
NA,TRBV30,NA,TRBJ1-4,CAWSQTAAGEKLFF,TGTGCCTGGAGCCAGACAGCGGCTGGTGAAAAACTGTTTTTT
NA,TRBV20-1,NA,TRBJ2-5,CSASLVETQYF,TGCAGTGCTAGCCTCGTAGAGACCCAGTACTTC
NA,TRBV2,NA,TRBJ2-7,CASSPSSYEQYF,TGTGCCAGCAGTCCGAGCTCCTACGAGCAGTACTTC
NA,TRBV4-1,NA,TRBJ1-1,CASSQDQQANTEAFF,TGCGCCAGCAGCCAAGATCAACAGGCGAACACTGAAGCTTTCTTT
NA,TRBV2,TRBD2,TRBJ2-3,CASSEAPSGPLTQYF,TGTGCCAGCAGTGAAGCCCCTAGCGGCCCTCTTACGCAGTATTTT
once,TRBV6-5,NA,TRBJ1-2,CASSNDPNLYGYTF,TGTGCCAGCAGTAACGACCCAAACCTCTATGGCTACACCTTC
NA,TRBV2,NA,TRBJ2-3,CASTYRGEQYF,TGTGCCAGCACGTACCGGGGCGAGCAGTATTTT
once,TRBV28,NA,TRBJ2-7,CASSFSGFRSYEQYF,TGTGCCAGCAGTTTCTCGGGGTTCCGCTCCTACGAGCAGTACTTC
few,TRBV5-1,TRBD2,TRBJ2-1,CASSLDDGSGIYNEQFF,TGCGCCAGCAGCTTGGATGATGGTAGCGGGATATACAATGAGCAGTTCTTC
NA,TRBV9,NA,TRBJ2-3,CASSVQWGPTDTQYF,TGTGCCAGCAGCGTTCAATGGGGGCCCACAGATACGCAGTATTTT
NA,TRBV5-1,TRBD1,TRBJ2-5,CASSQGRDSQETQYF,TGCGCCAGCAGCCAAGGACGGGACAGTCAAGAGACCCAGTACTTC
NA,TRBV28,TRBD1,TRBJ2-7,CASLPGGAFYEQYF,TGTGCCAGTCTCCCAGGGGGCGCGTTCTACGAGCAGTACTTC